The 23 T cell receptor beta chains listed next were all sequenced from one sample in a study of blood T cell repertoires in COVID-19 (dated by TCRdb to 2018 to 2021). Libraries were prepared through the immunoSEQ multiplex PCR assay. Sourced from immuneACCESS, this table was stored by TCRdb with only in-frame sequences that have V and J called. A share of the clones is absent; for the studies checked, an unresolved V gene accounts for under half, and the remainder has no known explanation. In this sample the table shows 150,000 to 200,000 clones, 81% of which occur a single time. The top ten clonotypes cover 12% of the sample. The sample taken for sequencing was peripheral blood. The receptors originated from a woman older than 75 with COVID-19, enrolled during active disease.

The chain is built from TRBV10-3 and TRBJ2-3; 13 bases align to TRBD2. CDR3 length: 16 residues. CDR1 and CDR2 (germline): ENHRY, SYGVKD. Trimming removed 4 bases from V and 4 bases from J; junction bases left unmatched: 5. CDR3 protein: CAISALAGGLADTQYF. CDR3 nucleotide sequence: TGTGCCATCAGTGCACTAGCGGGGGGGCTCGCAGATACGCAGTATTTT.

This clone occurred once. DNA of the CDR3: TGTGCCAGCAGTTATAACAGGGGGAGCCGAAACACTGAAGCTTTCTTT. Protein sequence: CASSYNRGSRNTEAFF. The V and J genes are TRBV2 and TRBJ1-1; 8 bases agree with TRBD1. The CDR3 sequence is 16 residues long. Per germline, CDR1 SNHLY and CDR2 FYNNEI. V was pared by 5 bases and J by 2 bases, with 10 bases of the junction left unmatched. Combining the CDR3 with reference TRBV2 and TRBJ1-1 gives the whole variable domain EPEVTQTPSHQVTQMGQEVILRCVPISNHLYFYWYRQILGQKVEFLVSFYNNEISEKSEIFDDQFSVERPDGSNFTLKIRSTKLEDSAMYFCASSYNRGSRNTEAFFGQGTRLTVV.

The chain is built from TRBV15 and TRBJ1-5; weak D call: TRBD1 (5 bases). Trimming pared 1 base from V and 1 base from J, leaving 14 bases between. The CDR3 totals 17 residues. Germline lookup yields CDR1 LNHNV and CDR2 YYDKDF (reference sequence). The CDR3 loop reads CATSRGGSGVSNQPQHF. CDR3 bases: TGTGCCACCAGCAGAGGGGGGTCGGGGGTGAGCAATCAGCCCCAGCATTTT.

The CDR3 sequence is CASSLGSTNEQFF. The CDR3 DNA reads TGCGCCAGCAGCTTAGGTAGCACCAATGAGCAGTTCTTC. The V gene is TRBV5-1, the J gene TRBJ2-1; D ambiguous. Germline-derived CDR1 and CDR2 are SGHRS and YFSETQ. This CDR3 has 13 residues. Trimming stripped 2 bases from V and 6 bases from J, with 9 bases between.

The CDR3 sequence is CASSRGVAGEATQYF. The CDR3 DNA sequence: TGTGCCAGCAGTCGGGGGGTAGCGGGGGAGGCGACCCAGTACTTC. The J gene is TRBJ2-5, the V gene TRBV27; 9 nucleotides agree with TRBD2. This CDR3 spans 15 amino acids. Unmatched junction bases numbered 11, after V lost 5 bases and J lost 7 bases. CDR1 is MNHEY and CDR2 is SMNVEV in the germline V gene (reference sequence).

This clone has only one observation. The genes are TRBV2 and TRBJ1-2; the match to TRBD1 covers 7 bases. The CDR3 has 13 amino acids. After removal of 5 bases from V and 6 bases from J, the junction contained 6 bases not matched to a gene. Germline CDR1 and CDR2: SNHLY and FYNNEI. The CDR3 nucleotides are TGTGCCAGCAGTTATGGACAGGTGGATGGCTACACCTTC. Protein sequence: CASSYGQVDGYTF.

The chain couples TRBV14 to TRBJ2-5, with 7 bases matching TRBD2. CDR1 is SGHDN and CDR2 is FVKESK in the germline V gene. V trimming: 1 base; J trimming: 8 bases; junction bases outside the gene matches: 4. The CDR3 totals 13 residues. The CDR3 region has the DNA TGTGCCAGCAGCCAAGTGCGACTAGCAACCCAGTACTTC. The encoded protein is CASSQVRLATQYF.

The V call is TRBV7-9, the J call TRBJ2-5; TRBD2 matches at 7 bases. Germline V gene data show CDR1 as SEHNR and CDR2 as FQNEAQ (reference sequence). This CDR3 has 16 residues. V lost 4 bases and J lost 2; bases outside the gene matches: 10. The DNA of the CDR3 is TGTGCCAGCAGCTCCGCCTCGACTAGCACACAAGAGACCCAGTACTTC. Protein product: CASSSASTSTQETQYF.

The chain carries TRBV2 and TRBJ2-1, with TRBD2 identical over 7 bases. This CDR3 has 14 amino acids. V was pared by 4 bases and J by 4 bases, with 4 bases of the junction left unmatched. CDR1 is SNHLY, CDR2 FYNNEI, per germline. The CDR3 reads CASSARDYYNEQFF. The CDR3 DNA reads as TGTGCCAGCAGTGCCCGGGACTATTACAATGAGCAGTTCTTC.

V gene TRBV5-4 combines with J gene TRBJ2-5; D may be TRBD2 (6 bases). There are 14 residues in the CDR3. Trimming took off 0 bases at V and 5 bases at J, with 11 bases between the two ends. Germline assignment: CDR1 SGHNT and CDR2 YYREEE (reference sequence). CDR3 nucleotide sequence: TGTGCCAGCAGCTTGGGCAGGGCGGGGGAGACCCAGTACTTC. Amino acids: CASSLGRAGETQYF. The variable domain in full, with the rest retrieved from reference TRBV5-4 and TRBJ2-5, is ETGVTQSPTHLIKTRGQQVTLRCSSQSGHNTVSWYQQALGQGPQFIFQYYREEENGRGNFPPRFSGLQFPNYSSELNVNALELDDSALYLCASSLGRAGETQYFGPGTRLLVL.

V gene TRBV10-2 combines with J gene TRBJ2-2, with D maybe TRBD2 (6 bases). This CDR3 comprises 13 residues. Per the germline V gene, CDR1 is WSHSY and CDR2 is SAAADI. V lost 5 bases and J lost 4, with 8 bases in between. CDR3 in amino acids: CASSRLGTGELFF. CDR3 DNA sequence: TGCGCCAGCAGTCGACTAGGCACCGGGGAGCTGTTTTTT.

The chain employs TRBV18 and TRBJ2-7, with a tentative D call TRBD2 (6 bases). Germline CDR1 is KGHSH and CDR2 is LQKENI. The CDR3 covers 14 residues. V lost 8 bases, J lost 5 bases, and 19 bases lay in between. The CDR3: CASRGVGLRHEQYF. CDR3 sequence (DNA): TGTGCCAGCAGGGGCGTGGGACTGAGGCACGAGCAGTACTTC.

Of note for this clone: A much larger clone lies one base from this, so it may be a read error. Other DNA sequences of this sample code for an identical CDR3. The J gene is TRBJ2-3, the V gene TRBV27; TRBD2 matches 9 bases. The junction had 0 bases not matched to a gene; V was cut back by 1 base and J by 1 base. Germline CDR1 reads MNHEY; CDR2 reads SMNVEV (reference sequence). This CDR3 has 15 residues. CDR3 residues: CASSLLAGGTDTQYF. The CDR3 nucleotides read TGTGCCAGCAGTTTATTAGCGGGAGGCACAGATACGCAGTATTTT.

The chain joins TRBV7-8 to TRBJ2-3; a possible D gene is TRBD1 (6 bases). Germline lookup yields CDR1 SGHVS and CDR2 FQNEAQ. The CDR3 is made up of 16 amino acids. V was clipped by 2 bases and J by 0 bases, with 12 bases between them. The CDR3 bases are TGTGCCAGCAGCTTACAGGGGCTGACCAGCACAGATACGCAGTATTTT. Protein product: CASSLQGLTSTDTQYF.

For the CDR3, the DNA is TGTGCCAGTAGCCCAGAGAACACTGAAGCTTTCTTT. It encodes CASSPENTEAFF. V and J are TRBV19 and TRBJ1-1, with D unclear. Germline CDR1 and CDR2: LNHDA and SQIVND (reference sequence). This CDR3 contains 12 residues. The V and J ends lost 6 bases and 1 base respectively, with 6 bases between them.

The CDR3 sequence is CASSSQVNTEAFF. The CDR3, as DNA: TGTGCCAGCAGCTCCCAGGTGAACACTGAAGCTTTCTTT. The V call is TRBV6-5, the J call TRBJ1-1; no clear D. Trimming took 6 bases from V and 0 from J, leaving 8 bases between them. Germline V gives CDR1 MNHEY, CDR2 SVGAGI. CDR3 size: 13 residues.

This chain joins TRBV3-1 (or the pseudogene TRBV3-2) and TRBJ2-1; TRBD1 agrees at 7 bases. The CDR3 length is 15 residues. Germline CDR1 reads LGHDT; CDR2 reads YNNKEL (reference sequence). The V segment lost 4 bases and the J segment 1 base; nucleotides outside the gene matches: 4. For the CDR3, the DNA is TGTGCCAGCAGCCGGGACAGCGGATCCTACAATGAGCAGTTCTTC. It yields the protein CASSRDSGSYNEQFF.

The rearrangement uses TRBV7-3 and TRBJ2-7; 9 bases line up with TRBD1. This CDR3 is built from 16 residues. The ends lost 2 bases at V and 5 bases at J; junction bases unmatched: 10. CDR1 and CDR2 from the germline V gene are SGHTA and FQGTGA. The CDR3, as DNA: TGTGCCAGCAGCTTAGATCCCGGGACAGGGCTACACGAGCAGTACTTC. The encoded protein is CASSLDPGTGLHEQYF. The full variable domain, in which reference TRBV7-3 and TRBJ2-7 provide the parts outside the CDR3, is GAGVSQTPSNKVTEKGKYVELRCDPISGHTALYWYRQSLGQGPEFLIYFQGTGAADDSGLPNDRFFAVRPEGSVSTLKIQRTERGDSAVYLCASSLDPGTGLHEQYFGPGTRLTVT.

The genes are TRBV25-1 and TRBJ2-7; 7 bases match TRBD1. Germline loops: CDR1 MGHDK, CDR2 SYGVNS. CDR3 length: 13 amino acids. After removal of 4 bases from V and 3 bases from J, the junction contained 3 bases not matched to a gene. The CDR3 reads CASSGDSFYEQYF. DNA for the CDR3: TGTGCCAGCAGTGGGGACAGCTTCTACGAGCAGTACTTC.

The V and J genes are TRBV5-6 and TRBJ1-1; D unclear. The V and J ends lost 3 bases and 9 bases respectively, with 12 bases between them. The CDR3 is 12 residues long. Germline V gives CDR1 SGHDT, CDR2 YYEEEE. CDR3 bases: TGTGCCAGCAGCTCGGGAACGTGGAAAGCTTTCTTT. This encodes CASSSGTWKAFF.

CDR3 in amino acids: CASSLFGVGTEAFF. The CDR3 DNA follows: TGTGCCAGCAGCTTATTCGGGGTAGGCACTGAAGCTTTCTTT. This chain joins TRBV11-3 and TRBJ1-1; D uncertain. Germline CDR1 and CDR2: SGHNT and YENEEA. Trimming cost V 2 bases and J 4 bases, with 11 bases left between them. The CDR3 extends over 14 amino acids.

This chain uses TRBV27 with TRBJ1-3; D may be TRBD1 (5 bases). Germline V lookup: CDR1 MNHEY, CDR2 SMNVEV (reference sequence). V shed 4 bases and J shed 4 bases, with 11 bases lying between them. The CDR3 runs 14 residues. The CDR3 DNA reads TGTGCCAGCAGTTCTGTAGGGGTGGGAAACACCATATATTTT. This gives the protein CASSSVGVGNTIYF.

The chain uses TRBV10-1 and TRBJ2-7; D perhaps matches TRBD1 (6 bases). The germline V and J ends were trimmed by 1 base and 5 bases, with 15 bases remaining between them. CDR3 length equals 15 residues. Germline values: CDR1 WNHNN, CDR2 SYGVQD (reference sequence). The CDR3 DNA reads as TGCGCCAGCAGTGAGTTCCACAGGGCCAGGGACGAGCAGTACTTC. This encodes CASSEFHRARDEQYF.